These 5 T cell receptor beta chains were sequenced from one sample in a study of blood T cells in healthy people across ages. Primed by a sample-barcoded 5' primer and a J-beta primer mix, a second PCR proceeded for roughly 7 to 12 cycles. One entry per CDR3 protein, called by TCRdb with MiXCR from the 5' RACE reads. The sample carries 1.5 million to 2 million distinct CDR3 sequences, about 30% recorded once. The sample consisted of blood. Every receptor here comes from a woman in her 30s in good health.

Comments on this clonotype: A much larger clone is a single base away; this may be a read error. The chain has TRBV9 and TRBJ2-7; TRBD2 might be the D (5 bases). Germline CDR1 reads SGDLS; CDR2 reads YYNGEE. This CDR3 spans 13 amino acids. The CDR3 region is CVSSIGLLDEQYF. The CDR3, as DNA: TGTGTCAGCAGCATAGGACTGTTGGACGAGCAGTACTTC.

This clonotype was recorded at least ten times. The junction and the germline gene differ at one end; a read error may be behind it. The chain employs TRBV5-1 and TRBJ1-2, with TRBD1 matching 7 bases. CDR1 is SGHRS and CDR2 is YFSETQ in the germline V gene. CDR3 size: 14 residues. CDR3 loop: CASSLGGTDYGYTF. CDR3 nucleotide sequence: TGTGCCAGCAGTTTGGGTGGGACAGACTATGGCTACACCTTC.

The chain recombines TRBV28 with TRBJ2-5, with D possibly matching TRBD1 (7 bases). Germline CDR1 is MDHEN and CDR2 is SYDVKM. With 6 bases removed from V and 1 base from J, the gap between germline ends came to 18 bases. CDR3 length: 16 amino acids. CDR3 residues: CASSSPGGGLQETQYF. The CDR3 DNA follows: TGTGCCAGCAGCTCCCCTGGAGGGGGCCTCCAAGAGACCCAGTACTTC.

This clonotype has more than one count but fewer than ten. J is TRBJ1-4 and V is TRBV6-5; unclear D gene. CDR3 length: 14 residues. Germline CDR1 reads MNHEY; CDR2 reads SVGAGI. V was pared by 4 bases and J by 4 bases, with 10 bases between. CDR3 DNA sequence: TGTGCCAGCAGTTCACGGGAAATTAATGAAAAACTGTTTTTT. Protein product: CASSSREINEKLFF.

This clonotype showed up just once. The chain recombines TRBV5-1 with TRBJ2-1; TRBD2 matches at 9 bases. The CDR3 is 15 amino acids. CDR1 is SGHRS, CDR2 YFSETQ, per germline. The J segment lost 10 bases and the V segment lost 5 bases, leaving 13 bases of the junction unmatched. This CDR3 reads CASSPPRGGSGEQFF. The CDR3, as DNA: TGCGCCAGCAGTCCTCCGCGGGGGGGCTCTGGCGAGCAGTTCTTC.